These 16 T cell receptor beta chains share one sample of origin, sequenced in a study of a mutant IDH1 vaccine in newly diagnosed glioma. Sequencing was performed with immunoSEQ multiplex PCR; in TCRdb, only in-frame clones are kept and a portion is missing. The sample has roughly 71,000 clones, just over 85% seen once. The time point: baseline, week 1 (first vaccination visit). Treatment noted: pre-vaccination baseline after standard-of-care therapy. This material consisted of PBMCs, taken from a glioma patient treated with radiotherapy, temozolomide or both. The receptors come from a man in his thirties or forties with glioma.

The gene calls are TRBV5-1 and TRBJ2-7; D is unclear. The CDR3 contains 16 residues. CDR1 is SGHRS and CDR2 is YFSETQ in the germline V gene. Trimming removed 0 bases from V and 1 base from J, with 14 bases in between. DNA of the CDR3: TGCGCCAGCAGCTTGGCCGCAGCAGGATTGTCCTACGAGCAGTACTTC. Amino acid sequence: CASSLAAAGLSYEQYF. Looking up the rest from reference TRBV5-1 and TRBJ2-7 gives the full variable domain: KAGVTQTPRYLIKTRGQQVTLSCSPISGHRSVSWYQQTPGQGLQFLFEYFSETQRNKGNFPGRFSGRQFSNSRSEMNVSTLELGDSALYLCASSLAAAGLSYEQYFGPGTRLTVT.

The V and J genes are TRBV25-1 and TRBJ1-4, with 7 bases identical to TRBD1. This CDR3 is built from 18 residues. Trimming cost V 0 bases and J 0 bases; bases outside gene matches: 7. Per germline, CDR1 MGHDK and CDR2 SYGVNS. The chain's CDR3 is CASSEYRGQPATNEKLFF. As DNA, the CDR3 is TGTGCCAGCAGTGAATACCGGGGACAGCCTGCAACTAATGAAAAACTGTTTTTT.

This clone was observed a single time. V is TRBV27 and J is TRBJ1-6; D gene unclear. The CDR3 contains 15 residues. The V gene lost 4 bases and the J gene lost 5 bases, with 12 bases spanning the gap. Germline lookup yields CDR1 MNHEY and CDR2 SMNVEV (reference sequence). Here the CDR3 DNA reads TGTGCCAGCAGTTCTCACAAGAGGGATAATTCACCCCTCCACTTT. Amino acids: CASSSHKRDNSPLHF.

The rearrangement links TRBV5-1 to TRBJ1-2; TRBD1 agrees at 11 bases. V gave up 3 bases and J gave up 4 bases; unmatched junction bases: 5. This CDR3 region has 15 residues. Germline V CDR1 and CDR2: SGHRS, YFSETQ. CDR3 in DNA: TGCGCCAGCAGCTCCTGGACAGGGGGCGGCTATGGCTACACCTTC. Its translation is CASSSWTGGGYGYTF.

CDR3 in amino acids: CASSSDRDRGPGQPQHF. The CDR3 nucleotides are TGTGCCAGCAGCTCCGATCGAGACAGGGGGCCGGGTCAGCCCCAGCATTTT. This rearrangement joins TRBV7-9 to TRBJ1-5; TRBD1 agrees at 10 bases. V shed 4 bases and J 6 bases; nucleotides not matched to a gene: 12. The germline gives CDR1 SEHNR, CDR2 FQNEAQ (reference sequence). CDR3 length equals 17 residues.

The chain has TRBV11-2 and TRBJ1-6, with a tentative D call TRBD1 (6 bases). The ends were cut back, 5 bases at V and 8 bases at J, with 13 bases in the middle. This CDR3 has 14 amino acids. Germline V CDR1 and CDR2: SGHAT, FQNNGV. This chain's CDR3 is CASSITGLDSPLHF. The CDR3 DNA reads as TGTGCCAGCAGCATAACAGGGTTGGATTCACCCCTCCACTTT.

V is TRBV7-8 and J is TRBJ2-5; 9 bases match TRBD2. Germline V gives CDR1 SGHVS, CDR2 FQNEAQ. The CDR3 consists of 15 residues. V was clipped by 1 base and J by 4 bases; unmatched bases: 4. This CDR3 reads CASSLVASGAETQYF. Written as DNA, the CDR3 is TGTGCCAGCAGCTTAGTTGCTAGCGGGGCAGAGACCCAGTACTTC.

The chain joins TRBV5-1 to TRBJ1-1; 7 bases agree with TRBD1. Per the germline V gene, CDR1 is SGHRS and CDR2 is YFSETQ. The CDR3 is 13 amino acids. Trimming removed 7 bases from V and 4 bases from J; junction bases left unmatched: 7. The CDR3 protein is CASSGQDGTEAFF. The CDR3 nucleotides are TGCGCCAGCTCCGGACAGGATGGCACTGAAGCTTTCTTT.

V and J are TRBV25-1 and TRBJ2-4; 7 bases are shared with TRBD1. This CDR3 has 15 residues. V dropped 5 bases and J dropped 2; count of bases not matched to a gene: 6. CDR1 is MGHDK, CDR2 SYGVNS, per germline. Written as DNA, the CDR3 is TGTGCCAGCAGTTCCCGACAGGGAACCAAAAACATTCAGTACTTC. It yields the protein CASSSRQGTKNIQYF. The complete variable domain, with remaining parts taken from reference TRBV25-1 and TRBJ2-4, reads EADIYQTPRYLVIGTGKKITLECSQTMGHDKMYWYQQDPGMELHLIHYSYGVNSTEKGDLSSESTVSRIRTEHFPLTLESARPSHTSQYLCASSSRQGTKNIQYFGAGTRLSVL.

CDR3 coding DNA: TGTGCCAGCAGTAAATCCGGGACAGGGTTTTTGGAGCAGTTCTTC. It is translated as CASSKSGTGFLEQFF. The V and J genes are TRBV2 and TRBJ2-1; 9 nucleotides agree with TRBD1. The CDR3 is 15 amino acids. Germline V gives CDR1 SNHLY, CDR2 FYNNEI. With 5 bases clipped from V and 10 bases from J, the junction kept 12 bases outside the gene matches.

The chain uses TRBV4-2 and TRBJ1-3; 9 nucleotides agree with TRBD1. The CDR3 totals 16 residues. Germline CDR1 is LGHNA and CDR2 is YNFKEQ. Unmatched junction bases numbered 5, after V lost 4 bases and J lost 1 base. In nucleotides, the CDR3 is TGTGCCAGCAGCCCCGTCGGGACAGGGTCTGGAAACACCATATATTTT. This gives the protein CASSPVGTGSGNTIYF.

The chain combines TRBV13 with TRBJ2-6; D is unresolved. V dropped 8 bases and J dropped 0 bases, with 5 bases sitting between them. Germline V gene data show CDR1 as PRHDT and CDR2 as FYEKMQ (reference sequence). The CDR3 is 13 amino acids. The CDR3 coding sequence is TGTGCCAGCCTACCCTCTGGGGCCAACGTCCTGACTTTC. Translated: CASLPSGANVLTF. Full variable domain (missing parts from reference TRBV13 and TRBJ2-6): AAGVIQSPRHLIKEKRETATLKCYPIPRHDTVYWYQQGPGQDPQFLISFYEKMQSDKGSIPDRFSAQQFSDYHSELNMSSLELGDSALYFCASLPSGANVLTFGAGSRLTVL.

The V call is TRBV6-4, the J call TRBJ2-2; 7 bases line up with TRBD1. V lost 6 bases to trimming and J lost 1 base; unmatched junction nucleotides: 5. This CDR3 region has 15 residues. The germline V gene has CDR1 MRHNA and CDR2 SNTAGT. The CDR3 loop reads CASRKDRVNTGELFF. Here the CDR3 DNA reads TGTGCCAGCAGGAAAGACAGGGTGAACACCGGGGAGCTGTTTTTT.

This rearrangement joins TRBV7-9 to TRBJ2-3; D not resolved. The germline V gene encodes CDR1 SEHNR and CDR2 FQNEAQ (reference sequence). V lost 5 bases and J lost 6, with 9 bases in between. The CDR3 contains 12 residues. CDR3 DNA: TGTGCCAGCAGCAGGAACTTGGATACGCAGTATTTT. Translated, it gives CASSRNLDTQYF. Full variable domain (remainder filled in from reference TRBV7-9 and TRBJ2-3): DTGVSQNPRHKITKRGQNVTFRCDPISEHNRLYWYRQTLGQGPEFLTYFQNEAQLEKSRLLSDRFSAERPKGSFSTLEIQRTEQGDSAMYLCASSRNLDTQYFGPGTRLTVL.

About this clone: At the DNA level, this CDR3 is encoded by other sequences in the same sample as well. The V and J genes are TRBV19 and TRBJ1-4, with D perhaps matching TRBD1 (5 bases). The CDR3 covers 13 residues. Between the trimmed V and J ends, which lost 3 bases and 7 bases, there was a span of 9 bases. CDR1 LNHDA and CDR2 SQIVND come from the germline V gene (reference sequence). The CDR3 reads CASSISRAEKLFF. In DNA, the CDR3 is TGTGCCAGTAGTATCTCCAGGGCTGAAAAACTGTTTTTT. The whole variable domain, remainder taken from reference TRBV19 and TRBJ1-4, is DGGITQSPKYLFRKEGQNVTLSCEQNLNHDAMYWYRQDPGQGLRLIYYSQIVNDFQKGDIAEGYSVSREKKESFPLTVTSAQKNPTAFYLCASSISRAEKLFFGSGTQLSVL.

The chain carries TRBV11-2 and TRBJ2-3; 8 bases align to TRBD1. Germline-derived CDR1 and CDR2 are SGHAT and FQNNGV. Unmatched junction bases numbered 14, after V lost 5 bases and J lost 4 bases. The CDR3 totals 17 residues. Written as DNA, the CDR3 is TGTGCCAGCAGCCCATACCCGGGGGCAGGGGGCGCAGATACGCAGTATTTT. Residues: CASSPYPGAGGADTQYF.